These 23 T cell receptor beta chains were sequenced from one sample in a study of blood T cells in healthy people across ages. Primed by a sample-barcoded 5' primer and a J-beta primer mix, a second PCR proceeded for 7 to 11 cycles. TCRdb ran MiXCR on the 5' RACE reads and lists one entry per CDR3 protein. The table records roughly 1.6 million distinct CDR3 sequences, 34% of them present only once. The sample taken for sequencing was blood. The receptors stem from a woman aged 25 to 39 in good health.

This clonotype was counted only a few times. J is TRBJ2-3 and V is TRBV9; 7 positions agree with TRBD1. The J segment lost 4 bases and the V segment lost 3 bases, leaving 8 bases of the junction unmatched. The CDR3 length is 15 residues. Germline CDR1 SGDLS, CDR2 YYNGEE. The CDR3 region is CASSAGTVDPDTQYF. The DNA of the CDR3 is TGTGCCAGCAGCGCCGGGACAGTAGACCCAGATACGCAGTATTTT.

This chain joins TRBV20-1 and TRBJ2-7; 7 nucleotides agree with TRBD2. The CDR3 consists of 16 residues. CDR1 and CDR2 (germline): DFQATT, SNEGSKA (reference sequence). Trimming cost V 2 bases and J 1 base; bases outside gene matches: 11. CDR3 sequence reads: CSARMVAGPVSYEQYF. The CDR3 DNA reads TGCAGTGCTAGAATGGTAGCGGGCCCTGTTTCCTACGAGCAGTACTTC.

This clonotype was seen a handful of times. The V call is TRBV6-5, the J call TRBJ2-2; D is unresolved. CDR1 is MNHEY and CDR2 is SVGAGI in the germline V gene. V lost 6 bases, J lost 7 bases, and 15 bases lay in between. CDR3 length: 14 amino acids. CDR3 nucleotides: TGTGCCAGCAGGCCCCGGGTTCCTTTCGGGGAGCTGTTTTTT. Amino acids: CASRPRVPFGELFF.

A single count supports this clonotype. This sequence joins TRBV10-1 and TRBJ2-5; D may be TRBD1 or TRBD2 (5 bases each). The J call may be incorrect, as the DNA end agrees better with TRBJ2-7. In germline, CDR1 is WNHNN, CDR2 SYGVQD (reference sequence). CDR3 length: 15 amino acids. DNA of the CDR3: TGCGCCAGCATTCGAGGGACGGGTATGGGGTACGAGCAGTACTTC. Translated: CASIRGTGMGYEQYF.

There are a few counts of this clonotype. The rearrangement uses TRBV27 and TRBJ2-5; 9 bases fit TRBD1. The CDR3 spans 16 residues. The germline V gene encodes CDR1 MNHEY and CDR2 SMNVEV (reference sequence). J was trimmed by 5 bases and V by 2 bases; bases with no gene match: 9. The CDR3 DNA is TGTGCCAGCAGTTTAAGGAGACAGGGGGGAGTGGAGACCCAGTACTTC. Translated, it gives CASSLRRQGGVETQYF.

This clonotype came up many times. The chain has TRBV20-1 and TRBJ2-7, with 8 positions matching TRBD2. Per the germline V gene, CDR1 is DFQATT and CDR2 is SNEGSKA (reference sequence). The CDR3 consists of 14 residues. With V trimmed by 6 bases and J by 5 bases, 12 bases remained unmatched. The CDR3 DNA reads as TGCAGTGCCACGCGCGGGGGGACGTTGCACGAGCAGTACTTC. Residues: CSATRGGTLHEQYF.

This sequence joins TRBV29-1 and TRBJ2-3; D remains unclear. The CDR3 length is 15 residues. The germline V gene has CDR1 SQVTM and CDR2 ANQGSEA. V was pared by 1 base and J by 0 bases, with 11 bases between. The CDR3 nucleotides are TGCAGCGTTGAAGGCCGAAGGGTTAGCACAGATACGCAGTATTTT. Translating gives CSVEGRRVSTDTQYF.

DNA for the CDR3: TGTGCCAGCAGCTCGCGGGGATTCTACGAGCAGTACTTC. It is translated as CASSSRGFYEQYF. V is TRBV7-9 and J is TRBJ2-7; weak D call: TRBD2 (6 bases). Trimming removed 4 bases at V and 3 bases at J, with 10 bases between. Germline CDR1 and CDR2: SEHNR and FQNEAQ (reference sequence). CDR3 length: 13 residues. Filled out from reference TRBV7-9 and TRBJ2-7, the complete variable domain reads DTGVSQNPRHKITKRGQNVTFRCDPISEHNRLYWYRQTLGQGPEFLTYFQNEAQLEKSRLLSDRFSAERPKGSFSTLEIQRTEQGDSAMYLCASSSRGFYEQYFGPGTRLTVT.

The V and J genes are TRBV9 and TRBJ1-2; 11 bases fit TRBD1. CDR1 is SGDLS and CDR2 is YYNGEE in the germline V gene. After removal of 0 bases from V and 7 bases from J, the junction contained 2 bases not matched to a gene. This CDR3 is built from 14 residues. This CDR3 is CASSVGTGGLGYTF. The CDR3, as DNA: TGTGCCAGCAGCGTAGGGACAGGGGGCCTTGGCTACACCTTC.

A note on this clonotype: Since a much larger clone is just one base distant, this may be a read error. The V call is TRBV20-1, the J call TRBJ2-3; a weak D match, TRBD2 (7 bases). Germline V gene data show CDR1 as DFQATT and CDR2 as SNEGSKA (reference sequence). This CDR3 contains 12 residues. Here the CDR3 reads CRAIGGHDTQYF. DNA for the CDR3: TGCAGGGCTATCGGGGGGCACGATACGCAGTATTTT.

In this sample, this clonotype turned up a few times. The chain couples TRBV29-1 to TRBJ2-1; D gene unclear. The ends were cut back, 6 bases at V and 5 bases at J, with 20 bases in the middle. Germline CDR1 and CDR2: SQVTM and ANQGSEA. The CDR3 is made up of 15 amino acids. The CDR3 reads CSVTLGLTAHNEQFF. In nucleotides, the CDR3 is TGCAGCGTCACCTTGGGCCTCACCGCACACAATGAGCAGTTCTTC.

The chain is built from TRBV7-2 and TRBJ2-7, with D maybe TRBD1 (6 bases). This CDR3 is 13 amino acids long. Germline V gene lookup returns CDR1 SGHTA and CDR2 FQGNSA. V lost 5 bases and J 5 bases, leaving 13 bases between the germline ends. CDR3 amino acids: CASSGRAGDEQYF. The CDR3 DNA sequence: TGTGCCAGCAGCGGTCGGGCAGGGGACGAGCAGTACTTC.

This clonotype was detected ten times or more. This chain connects TRBV4-1 to TRBJ2-5; 11 bases line up with TRBD1. Per germline, CDR1 MGHRA and CDR2 YSYEKL. V lost 4 bases to trimming and J lost 4 bases; unmatched junction nucleotides: 11. CDR3 size: 17 residues. The CDR3: CASSLDRDRGWGETQYF. CDR3 nucleotide sequence: TGCGCCAGCAGCCTAGACCGGGACAGGGGGTGGGGAGAGACCCAGTACTTC.

The rearrangement uses TRBV12-3 or TRBV12-4 and TRBJ2-3; TRBD2 matches 7 bases. The V gene end was trimmed by 3 bases and the J gene end by 2 bases; junction bases not matched to a gene: 5. The CDR3 extends over 15 amino acids. CDR3 protein: CASSFWGGATDTQYF. The DNA for the CDR3 is TGTGCCAGCAGTTTTTGGGGGGGTGCCACAGATACGCAGTATTTT.

The chain links TRBV28 to TRBJ2-7; D is uncertain. The CDR3 loop spans 17 amino acids. The germline gives CDR1 MDHEN, CDR2 SYDVKM. The V gene lost 5 bases and the J gene lost 0 bases, with 20 bases spanning the gap. The CDR3 DNA reads TGTGCCAGCAGTCCCTCTTTTTCCGGGCTGAGCTCCTACGAGCAGTACTTC. This sequence encodes CASSPSFSGLSSYEQYF.

Points on this clonotype: A single base separates this from a much larger clone, so it may be a read error. The gene calls are TRBV4-2 and TRBJ2-1; 9 bases are shared with TRBD2. Germline V gene data show CDR1 as LGHNA and CDR2 as YNFKEQ. The CDR3 sequence is 16 residues long. This CDR3 reads CASSPLSSGIYNKQFF. The CDR3 nucleotides read TGTGCCAGCAGCCCTTTATCTAGCGGGATCTACAATAAGCAGTTCTTC.

This clonotype was seen more than once but under ten times. The chain recombines TRBV20-1 with TRBJ2-7; 8 bases are shared with TRBD2. The V gene's germline CDR1 is DFQATT and CDR2 SNEGSKA (reference sequence). This CDR3 comprises 16 residues. With 5 bases clipped from V and 1 base from J, the junction kept 13 bases outside the gene matches. In DNA form, the CDR3 reads TGCAGTGCTCCCTCCAGATTGGCTAGCGGGTCCTACGAGCAGTACTTC. Translated, it gives CSAPSRLASGSYEQYF.

A note on this clonotype: A much larger clone lies a single base off, so this may be a read error. Because the CDR3's place on the DNA is in doubt, the DNA is left out and the CDR3 is given as listed by TCRdb. Here the CDR3 reads CSARAYTCEQYF. The chain recombines TRBV29-1 with TRBJ2-7; TRBD1 is taken as the D call from the table, unchecked against the DNA. Germline V gene data show CDR1 as SQVTM and CDR2 as ANQGSEA. The CDR3 extends over 12 residues, inclusive of both ends.

This clonotype was found a few times. The chain has TRBV4-2 and TRBJ2-1, with 12 positions matching TRBD2. The V segment lost 0 bases and the J segment 13 bases; nucleotides outside the gene matches: 7. In germline, CDR1 is LGHNA, CDR2 YNFKEQ. This CDR3 has 15 residues. The CDR3 sequence is CASSQEASGGASQFF. The CDR3 nucleotides read TGTGCCAGCAGCCAAGAGGCTAGCGGGGGGGCCTCACAGTTCTTC.

This clonotype was observed a handful of times. The CDR3 loop is CASSASGTSIGYGYTF. The CDR3 region has the DNA TGTGCCAGCAGCGCCTCCGGGACATCCATCGGCTATGGCTACACCTTC. The chain carries TRBV9 and TRBJ1-2; maybe TRBD1 (6 bases). The V gene's germline CDR1 is SGDLS and CDR2 YYNGEE. Trimming removed 3 bases at V and 4 bases at J, with 19 bases between. CDR3 length: 16 residues. Supplemented by reference TRBV9 and TRBJ1-2, the full variable domain reads DSGVTQTPKHLITATGQRVTLRCSPRSGDLSVYWYQQSLDQGLQFLIQYYNGEERAKGNILERFSAQQFPDLHSELNLSSLELGDSALYFCASSASGTSIGYGYTFGSGTRLTVV.

This clonotype has more than one count but fewer than ten. The V gene is TRBV20-1, the J gene TRBJ2-6; D gene uncertain. The CDR3 is 14 residues long. Per germline, CDR1 DFQATT and CDR2 SNEGSKA (reference sequence). V lost 6 bases to trimming and J lost 1 base, with 10 bases between them. This chain's CDR3 is CSAAAPSGANVLTF. CDR3 coding DNA: TGCAGTGCCGCAGCACCATCTGGGGCCAACGTCCTGACTTTC.

The V call is TRBV20-1, the J call TRBJ2-2; 7 nucleotides match TRBD2. The CDR3 contains 14 residues. The trim removed 5 bases at V and 0 bases at J, leaving 3 bases unmatched. Germline CDR1 DFQATT, CDR2 SNEGSKA (reference sequence). CDR3 in DNA: TGCAGTGCTTCGAGCGGGACGAACACCGGGGAGCTGTTTTTT. It yields the protein CSASSGTNTGELFF.

This clonotype has at least ten counts. This chain joins TRBV6-4 and TRBJ2-3, with a tentative D call TRBD1 (5 bases). The CDR3 length is 17 residues. CDR1 and CDR2 from the germline V gene are MRHNA and SNTAGT. V gave up 8 bases and J gave up 0 bases, with 21 bases separating them. DNA of the CDR3: TGTGCCAGCTGCAACAGGAGAAGGGTAGAAAGCACAGATACGCAGTATTTT. Translated: CASCNRRRVESTDTQYF.